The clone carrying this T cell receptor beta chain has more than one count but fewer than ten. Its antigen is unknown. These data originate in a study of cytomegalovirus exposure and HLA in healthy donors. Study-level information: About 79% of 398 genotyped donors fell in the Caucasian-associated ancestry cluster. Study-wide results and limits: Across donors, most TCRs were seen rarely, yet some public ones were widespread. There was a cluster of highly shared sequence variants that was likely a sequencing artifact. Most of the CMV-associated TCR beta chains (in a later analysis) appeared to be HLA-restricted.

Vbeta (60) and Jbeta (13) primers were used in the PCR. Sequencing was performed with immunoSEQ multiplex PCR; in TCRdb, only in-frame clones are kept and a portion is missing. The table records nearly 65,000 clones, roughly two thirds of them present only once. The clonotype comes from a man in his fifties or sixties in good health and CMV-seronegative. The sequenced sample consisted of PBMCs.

In DNA form, the CDR3 reads TGTGCCAGCAGTGGGACTAGCGGGGGGGCAGATACGCAGTATTTT. The encoded protein is CASSGTSGGADTQYF. This chain uses TRBV6-5 with TRBJ2-3; TRBD2 agrees at 16 bases. The CDR3 has 15 amino acids. Trimming cost V 5 bases and J 4 bases; bases outside gene matches: 0. Germline-derived CDR1 and CDR2 are MNHEY and SVGAGI.